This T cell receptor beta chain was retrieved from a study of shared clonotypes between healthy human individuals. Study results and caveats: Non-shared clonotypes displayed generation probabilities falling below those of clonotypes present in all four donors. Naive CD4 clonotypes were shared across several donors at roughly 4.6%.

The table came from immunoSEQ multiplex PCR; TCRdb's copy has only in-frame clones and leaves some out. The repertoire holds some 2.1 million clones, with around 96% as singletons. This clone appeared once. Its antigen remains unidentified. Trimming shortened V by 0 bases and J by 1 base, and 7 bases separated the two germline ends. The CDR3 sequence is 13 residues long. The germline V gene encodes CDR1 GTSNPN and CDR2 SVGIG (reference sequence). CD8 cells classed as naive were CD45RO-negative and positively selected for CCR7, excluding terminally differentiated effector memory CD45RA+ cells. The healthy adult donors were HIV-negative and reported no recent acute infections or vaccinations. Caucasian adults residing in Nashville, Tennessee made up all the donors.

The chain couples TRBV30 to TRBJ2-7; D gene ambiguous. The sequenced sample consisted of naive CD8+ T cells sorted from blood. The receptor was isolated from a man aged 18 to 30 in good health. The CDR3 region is CAWSVSHSYEQYF. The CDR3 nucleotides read TGTGCCTGGAGTGTAAGCCATTCCTACGAGCAGTACTTC.